This T cell receptor (beta chain) is drawn from a study of shared clonotypes between healthy human individuals. Findings and caveats of the study: Roughly 5% of naive CD4 clonotypes were common to several donors.

Adults of Caucasian background living in Nashville, Tennessee made up all donors. Negatively enriched CD4+ T cells were divided by CD45RA into naive and memory. This CDR3 contains 18 residues. Germline V gene lookup returns CDR1 SGDLS and CDR2 YYNGEE. J lost 2 bases, V lost 4 bases, and 13 bases had no gene match. The repertoire was sequenced with immunoSEQ multiplex PCR; TCRdb's copy has only in-frame clones and lacks some. Among 950,000 to 1,200,000 clones, about 80% were seen once, and the ten largest hold 0.89%. Notes on this clone: Its specificity is not known.

Sequencing input: memory CD4+ T cells from PBMCs. Regarding subset: CD45RA-negative fraction. The TCR comes from a man younger than 30 in good health. Some clones in this sample may be carry-over from other donors' samples. V gene TRBV9 combines with J gene TRBJ2-2; 8 bases are a match to TRBD1. The CDR3 DNA reads as TGTGCCAGCAGCACCAACCCCGGGACAGGACTTAACACCGGGGAGCTGTTTTTT. It encodes CASSTNPGTGLNTGELFF. Based on the CDR3 plus reference TRBV9 and TRBJ2-2, the full variable domain is DSGVTQTPKHLITATGQRVTLRCSPRSGDLSVYWYQQSLDQGLQFLIQYYNGEERAKGNILERFSAQQFPDLHSELNLSSLELGDSALYFCASSTNPGTGLNTGELFFGEGSRLTVL.